This T cell receptor (beta chain) was profiled in a study of radiotherapy plus CTLA-4 blockade in lung cancer. Study as a whole: Across the patients, objective responses occurred in 15% to 20%, and disease control in over 25%. Study-wide results and limits: Clones of tumor-derived TCRs expanded in blood after radiotherapy plus ipilimumab. Per reports, early blood T cell clone dynamics, plus interferon-beta, forecast response most strongly.

In the case of this clone: Its target is not known.

From germline, CDR1 is MNHEY and CDR2 SMNVEV (reference sequence). This CDR3 region has 14 residues. V shed 5 bases, J shed 3 bases, and the junction held 6 bases outside the gene matches. It was focal radiation plus CTLA-4 blockade with ipilimumab that patients with chemo-refractory metastatic non-small-cell lung cancer received. Profiled with immunoSEQ multiplex PCR; TCRdb holds only in-frame clones, not every one. The sample includes approximately 67,000 clones, over 75% seen only once; the top ten take about 4.3%. V is TRBV27 and J is TRBJ2-7, with 8 bases identical to TRBD1. This TCR derives from a human donor with non-small cell lung cancer who had a partial response to radiotherapy plus ipilimumab. The sequencing here drew on peripheral blood, taken from a patient treated with radiotherapy plus ipilimumab. As DNA, the CDR3 is TGTGCCAGCAGTCTCGGACAGGGTATCTACGAGCAGTACTTC. Translation gives CASSLGQGIYEQYF.